This T cell receptor (beta chain) comes out of a study of cytomegalovirus exposure and HLA in healthy donors. Germline V gene data show CDR1 as SNHLY and CDR2 as FYNNEI. V dropped 5 bases and J dropped 1 base, with 12 bases sitting between them. The CDR3 has 15 amino acids. Healthy individuals who donated bone marrow served as the donors. PCR was performed using 60 Vbeta and 13 Jbeta primers. TCRdb's copy holds only in-frame clones and misses some; the assay was immunoSEQ multiplex PCR. The repertoire consists of about 120,000 clones, with approximately 81% occurring once and the leading ten covering approximately 4.5%.

Sequencing was done on a sample of PBMCs. The sequence was obtained from a man aged 25 to 40 in good health and CMV-seropositive. This chain links TRBV2 with TRBJ2-1, with a tentative D call TRBD2 (5 bases). CDR3: CASSRSGGSYNEQFF. In nucleotides, the CDR3 is TGTGCCAGCAGTCGGAGTGGCGGGTCCTACAATGAGCAGTTCTTC.